The 16 T cell receptor beta chains reported below all come from one sample, sequenced in a study of T cells after yellow fever vaccination. TCRdb re-derived calls from the 5' RACE reads in MiXCR, one entry per CDR3 protein. The table shows 250,000 to 400,000 distinct CDR3 sequences, with around 4.4% occurring only once. The starting material was PBMCs, obtained 15 days after the yellow fever booster vaccination. The receptors stem from a man aged 18 to 29 who received the YFV17D yellow fever vaccine.

This clonotype has at least ten counts. The V gene is TRBV6-6, the J gene TRBJ2-7, with no clear D. Trimming pared 4 bases from V and 4 bases from J, leaving 11 bases between. The CDR3 sequence is 13 residues long. Germline-derived CDR1 and CDR2 are MNHNY and SVGAGI (reference sequence). This chain's CDR3 is CASSSPGRYEQYF. For the CDR3, the DNA is TGTGCCAGCAGTTCCCCCGGAAGGTACGAGCAGTACTTC.

The table lists this clonotype with a few counts. This rearrangement joins TRBV6-5 to TRBJ2-1; D gene uncertain. This CDR3 comprises 14 residues. CDR1 MNHEY and CDR2 SVGAGI come from the germline V gene. Trimming cost V 6 bases and J 5 bases, with 14 bases left between them. The CDR3 DNA follows: TGTGCCAGCAGGGACGCCTCAACAGACAATGAGCAGTTCTTC. Its translation: CASRDASTDNEQFF.

This clonotype was detected a few times. This chain connects TRBV5-4 to TRBJ2-3, with TRBD1 matching over 8 bases. The ends lost 0 bases at V and 5 bases at J; junction bases unmatched: 8. Germline loops: CDR1 SGHNT, CDR2 YYREEE (reference sequence). This CDR3 contains 16 residues. For the CDR3, the DNA is TGTGCCAGCAGCTTGGCCTTGACAGGGGTGGGAGATACGCAGTATTTT. As protein: CASSLALTGVGDTQYF.

This clonotype was seen ten or more times. The chain recombines TRBV5-1 with TRBJ2-7; D may match TRBD1 or TRBD2 (5 bases each). The CDR3 spans 16 residues. Germline V gene lookup returns CDR1 SGHRS and CDR2 YFSETQ. Trimming removed 3 bases at V and 0 bases at J, with 16 bases between. CDR3 residues: CASSSNPAGSSYEQYF. The CDR3 region has the DNA TGCGCCAGCAGCTCCAACCCGGCAGGGAGCTCCTACGAGCAGTACTTC. The variable domain in full, with the rest retrieved from reference TRBV5-1 and TRBJ2-7, is KAGVTQTPRYLIKTRGQQVTLSCSPISGHRSVSWYQQTPGQGLQFLFEYFSETQRNKGNFPGRFSGRQFSNSRSEMNVSTLELGDSALYLCASSSNPAGSSYEQYFGPGTRLTVT.

This clonotype was observed a handful of times. The chain combines TRBV18 with TRBJ1-5, with D uncertain. This CDR3 is 14 amino acids long. V was shortened by 2 bases and J by 2 bases, with 7 bases between the two germline ends. Germline V lookup: CDR1 KGHSH, CDR2 LQKENI. CDR3 amino acids: CASSPRDGNQPQHF. DNA for the CDR3: TGTGCCAGCTCACCAAGGGATGGCAATCAGCCCCAGCATTTT.

In its sample, this clonotype was seen a few times. The chain combines TRBV5-1 with TRBJ2-6; D is unresolved. V was pared by 7 bases and J by 0 bases, with 11 bases between. The CDR3 is 15 amino acids. Germline CDR1 is SGHRS and CDR2 is YFSETQ. CDR3 DNA sequence: TGCGCCAGCTCCGATACTGTCTCTGGGGCCAACGTCCTGACTTTC. Encoded protein: CASSDTVSGANVLTF.

This rearrangement joins TRBV11-1 to TRBJ2-1; a possible D gene is TRBD2 (5 bases). The CDR3 sequence is 14 residues long. Trimming stripped 3 bases from V and 8 bases from J, with 14 bases between. The germline V gene has CDR1 SGHAT and CDR2 FQDESV (reference sequence). The chain's CDR3 is CASSFRLPRDEQFF. The DNA for the CDR3 is TGTGCCAGCAGCTTTCGACTACCTAGAGATGAGCAGTTCTTC.

At least ten counts were recorded for this clonotype. CDR3: CASSPGIGGDKNIQYF. For the CDR3, the DNA is TGTGCCAGCAGTCCCGGGATCGGGGGGGACAAAAACATTCAGTACTTC. V and J are TRBV12-3 or TRBV12-4 and TRBJ2-4, with 8 bases matching TRBD2. J was trimmed by 3 bases and V by 5 bases; bases with no gene match: 9. This CDR3 region has 16 residues.

This clonotype has just a few counts. This chain uses TRBV7-2 with TRBJ2-7; possibly TRBD2 for D (5 bases). Germline V gene sequence: CDR1 SGHTA, CDR2 FQGNSA. The CDR3 consists of 14 residues. V was cut by 5 bases and J by 0 bases, with 11 bases left in between. CDR3 in DNA: TGTGCCAGCAGCCGAGGGTTGGGCTCCTACGAGCAGTACGTC. Its protein is CASSRGLGSYEQYV.

This clonotype came up a few times. The chain employs TRBV12-5 and TRBJ1-5; D is perhaps TRBD1 (6 bases). Trimming took off 1 base at V and 0 bases at J, with 7 bases between the two ends. CDR3 length: 15 amino acids. The germline CDR1 and CDR2 sequences are LGHNT and FRNRAP. CDR3 loop: CASGLAGDSNQPQHF. In nucleotides, the CDR3 is TGTGCTAGTGGTTTGGCAGGGGATAGCAATCAGCCCCAGCATTTT.

This clonotype was found many times. The chain is built from TRBV12-3 or TRBV12-4 and TRBJ2-5; 9 positions match TRBD2. The V and J ends lost 3 bases and 5 bases, in that order; junction bases with no gene match: 10. This CDR3 spans 16 amino acids. The CDR3 bases are TGTGCCAGCAGTTTCCTCGTTAGCGGGGGCCAGGAGACCCAGTACTTC. Its protein product is CASSFLVSGGQETQYF.

The chain links TRBV27 to TRBJ1-5; D is unclear. Trimming cost V 3 bases and J 3 bases, with 9 bases left between them. Germline V gene sequence: CDR1 MNHEY, CDR2 SMNVEV (reference sequence). The CDR3 has 14 residues. CDR3 protein: CASSLGRFNQPQHF. The CDR3 DNA follows: TGTGCCAGCAGTTTGGGCAGGTTCAATCAGCCCCAGCATTTT.

To note about this clonotype: At one end, the junction sequence differs from germline, possibly due to a read error. The V call is TRBV6-6, the J call TRBJ2-1; D ambiguous. The CDR3 has 12 residues. Looked up from germline, CDR1 is MNHNY and CDR2 is SVGAGI (reference sequence). CDR3 sequence: CASSSGRTSTVF. In DNA, the CDR3 is TGTGCCAGCAGTTCCGGGCGGACGAGCACCGTGTTC.

The V gene is TRBV5-1, the J gene TRBJ2-5; 7 bases fit TRBD1. V dropped 5 bases and J dropped 5; count of bases not matched to a gene: 9. Germline V CDR1 and CDR2: SGHRS, YFSETQ. The CDR3 loop spans 14 amino acids. CDR3 nucleotide sequence: TGCGCCAGCAGGCAAGGACAGGTCCTCGAGACCCAGTACTTC. Protein: CASRQGQVLETQYF.

The chain joins TRBV27 to TRBJ2-6; D is unresolved. The germline V gene has CDR1 MNHEY and CDR2 SMNVEV (reference sequence). V shed 5 bases and J shed 2 bases, with 4 bases lying between them. There are 13 residues in the CDR3. CDR3 protein: CASSAAGANVLTF. CDR3 coding DNA: TGTGCCAGCAGTGCGGCTGGGGCCAACGTCCTGACTTTC. Full variable domain (rest looked up from reference TRBV27 and TRBJ2-6): EAQVTQNPRYLITVTGKKLTVTCSQNMNHEYMSWYRQDPGLGLRQIYYSMNVEVTDKGDVPEGYKVSRKEKRNFPLILESPSPNQTSLYFCASSAAGANVLTFGAGSRLTVL.

This clonotype was picked up many times. One end of the junction is discordant with germline, which a read error may explain. This chain uses TRBV4-2 with TRBJ1-3; TRBD1 is a possible D gene (5 bases). The CDR3 sequence is 16 residues long. Germline lookup yields CDR1 LGHNA and CDR2 YNFKEQ. Here the CDR3 DNA reads TGTGCCAGCAGCCCCACCGCGAGGGGTCCTGGGAACACCATATATTTT. This translates into CASSPTARGPGNTIYF.